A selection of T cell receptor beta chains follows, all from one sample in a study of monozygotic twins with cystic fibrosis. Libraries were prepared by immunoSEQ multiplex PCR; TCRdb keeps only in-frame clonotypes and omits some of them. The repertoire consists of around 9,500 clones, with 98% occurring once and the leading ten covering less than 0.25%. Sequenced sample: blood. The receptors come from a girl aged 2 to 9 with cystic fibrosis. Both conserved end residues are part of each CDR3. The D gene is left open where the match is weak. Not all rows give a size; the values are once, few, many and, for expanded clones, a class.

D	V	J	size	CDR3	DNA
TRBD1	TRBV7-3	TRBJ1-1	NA	CASSSGRGLRNTEAFF	TGTGCCAGCAGCTCGGGCAGGGGGCTAAGGAACACTGAAGCTTTCTTT
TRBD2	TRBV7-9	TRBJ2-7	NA	CASSSVLAGDYEQYF	TGTGCCAGCAGCTCGGTACTAGCGGGAGACTACGAGCAGTACTTC
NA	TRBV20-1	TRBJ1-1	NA	CSAKNSGRAFF	TGCAGTGCTAAAAACTCAGGGAGGGCTTTCTTT
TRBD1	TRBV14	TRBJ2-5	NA	CASSQITGGRETQYF	TGTGCCAGCAGCCAGATAACAGGGGGCCGGGAGACCCAGTACTTC
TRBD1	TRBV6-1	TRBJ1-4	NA	CATGQGPATNEKLFF	TGTGCCACTGGACAGGGCCCTGCAACTAATGAAAAACTGTTTTTT
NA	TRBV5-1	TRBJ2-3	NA	CASRRLDVSDTQYF	TGCGCCAGCAGGAGACTAGACGTGTCAGATACGCAGTATTTT
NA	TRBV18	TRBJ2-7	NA	CASSPELGIAEQYF	TGTGCCAGCTCACCAGAACTAGGTATCGCCGAGCAGTACTTC
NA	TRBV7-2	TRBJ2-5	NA	CASSRQGGETQYF	TGTGCCAGCAGCCGCCAAGGGGGGGAGACCCAGTACTTC
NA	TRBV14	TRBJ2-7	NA	CASSQDQGSREQYF	TGTGCCAGCAGCCAAGATCAGGGGAGTCGGGAGCAGTACTTC
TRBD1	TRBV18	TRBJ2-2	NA	CASSSPRDRPNTGELFF	TGTGCCAGCTCATCACCTCGGGACAGACCGAACACCGGGGAGCTGTTTTTT
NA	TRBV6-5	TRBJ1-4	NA	CASSPRGSLGKLFF	TGTGCCAGCAGCCCTAGAGGCAGTTTGGGAAAACTGTTTTTT
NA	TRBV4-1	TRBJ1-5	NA	CASREWPPGRTSGSNQPQHF	TGCGCCAGCAGAGAATGGCCCCCCGGACGCACTTCGGGGAGCAATCAGCCCCAGCATTTT
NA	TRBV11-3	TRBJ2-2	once	CASSLEAYTGELFF	TGTGCCAGCAGCTTAGAGGCTTACACCGGGGAGCTGTTTTTT
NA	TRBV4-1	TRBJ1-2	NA	CASSQEGLGYGYTF	TGCGCCAGCAGCCAAGAAGGTCTGGGCTATGGCTACACCTTC
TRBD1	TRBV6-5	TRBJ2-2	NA	CASSYGTANTGELFF	TGTGCCAGCAGTTACGGGACAGCGAACACCGGGGAGCTGTTTTTT
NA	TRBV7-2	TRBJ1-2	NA	CASSLVSGNNGYTF	TGTGCCAGCAGCTTAGTGTCGGGGAACAATGGCTACACCTTC
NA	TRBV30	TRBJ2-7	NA	CAWRGAGAGHEQYF	TGTGCCTGGAGGGGAGCGGGCGCGGGACACGAGCAGTACTTC
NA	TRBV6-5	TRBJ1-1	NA	CASSTLGTNTEAFF	TGTGCCAGCAGCACCCTGGGCACTAACACTGAAGCTTTCTTT
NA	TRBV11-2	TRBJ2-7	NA	CASSLVGRFEQYF	TGTGCCAGCAGCTTAGTGGGCAGATTCGAGCAGTACTTC
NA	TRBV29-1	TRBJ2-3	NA	CSGGQNTQYF	TGCAGCGGAGGTCAGAATACGCAGTATTTT
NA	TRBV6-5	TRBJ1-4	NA	CASSPAGKTNEKLFF	TGTGCCAGCAGCCCAGCGGGAAAAACTAATGAAAAACTGTTTTTT
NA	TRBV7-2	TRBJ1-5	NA	CASSLVVDLTNQPQHF	TGTGCCAGCAGCTTAGTGGTGGACCTGACGAATCAGCCCCAGCATTTT